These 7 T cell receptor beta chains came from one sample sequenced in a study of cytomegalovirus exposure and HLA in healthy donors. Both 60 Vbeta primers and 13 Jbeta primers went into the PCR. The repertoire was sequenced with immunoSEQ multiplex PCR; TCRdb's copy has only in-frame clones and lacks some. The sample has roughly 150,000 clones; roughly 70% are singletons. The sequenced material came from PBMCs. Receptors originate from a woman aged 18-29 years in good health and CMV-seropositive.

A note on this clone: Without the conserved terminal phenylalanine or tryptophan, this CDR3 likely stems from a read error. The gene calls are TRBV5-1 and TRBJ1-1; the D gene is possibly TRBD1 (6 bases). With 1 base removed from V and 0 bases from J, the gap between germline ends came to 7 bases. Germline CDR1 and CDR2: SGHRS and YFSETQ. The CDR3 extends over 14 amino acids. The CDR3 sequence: CASSLTGMNTEAFL. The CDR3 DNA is TGCGCCAGCAGCTTGACAGGGATGAACACTGAAGCTTTCCTT.

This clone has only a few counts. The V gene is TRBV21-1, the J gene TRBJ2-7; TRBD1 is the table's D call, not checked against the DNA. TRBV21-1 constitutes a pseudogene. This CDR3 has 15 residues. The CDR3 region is CASSKDSDRGHEQYF. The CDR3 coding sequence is TGTGCCAGCAGCAAAGACAGTGACAGGGGGCACGAGCAGTACTTC.

CDR3: CASSLPSGVDQPQHF. CDR3 DNA sequence: TGTGCCAGTAGCCTCCCGTCAGGGGTCGATCAGCCCCAGCATTTT. The V call is TRBV19, the J call TRBJ1-5; possible D gene TRBD1, 6 bases. The CDR3 has 15 residues. The germline V gene has CDR1 LNHDA and CDR2 SQIVND (reference sequence). V lost 6 bases and J 5 bases, leaving 17 bases between the germline ends.

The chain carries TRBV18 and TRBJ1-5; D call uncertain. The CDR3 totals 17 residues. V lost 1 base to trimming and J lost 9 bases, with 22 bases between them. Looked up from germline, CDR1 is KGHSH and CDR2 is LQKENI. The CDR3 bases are TGTGCCAGCTCACCACTGACAAAAATTCAAATACCACGGCCCCAGCATTTT. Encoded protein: CASSPLTKIQIPRPQHF.

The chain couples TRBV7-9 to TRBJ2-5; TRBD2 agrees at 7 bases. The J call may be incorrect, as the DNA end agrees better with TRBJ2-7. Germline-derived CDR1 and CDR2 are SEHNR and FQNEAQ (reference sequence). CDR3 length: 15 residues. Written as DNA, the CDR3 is TGTGCCAGCAGCCCTTGGGGGGGGAAGGGAAACGAGCAGTACTTC. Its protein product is CASSPWGGKGNEQYF.

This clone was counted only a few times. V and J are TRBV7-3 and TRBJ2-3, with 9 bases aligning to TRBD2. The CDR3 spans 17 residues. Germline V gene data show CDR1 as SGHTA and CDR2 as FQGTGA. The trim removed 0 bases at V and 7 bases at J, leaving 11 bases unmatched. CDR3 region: CASSLTAGAGGPYTQYF. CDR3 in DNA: TGTGCCAGCAGCTTAACCGCCGGGGCGGGGGGGCCTTATACGCAGTATTTT.

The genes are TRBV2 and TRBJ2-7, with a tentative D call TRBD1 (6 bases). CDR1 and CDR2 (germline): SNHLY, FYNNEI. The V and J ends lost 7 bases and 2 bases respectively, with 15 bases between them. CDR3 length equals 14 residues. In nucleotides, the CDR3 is TGTGCCAGCAATGCCAGGGGAGTGGCCTACGAGCAGTACTTC. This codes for CASNARGVAYEQYF.